This T cell receptor (beta chain) was captured by sequencing in a study of shared clonotypes between healthy human individuals. Across the study: The cohort had a couple of women and a few men, ages 18 to 49.

Germline-derived CDR1 and CDR2 are SGHVS and FQNEAQ. The V and J ends lost 0 bases and 7 bases respectively, with 13 bases between them. The CDR3 extends over 15 amino acids. Method: immunoSEQ multiplex PCR; TCRdb's copy keeps in-frame clones and lacks some. The data hold just over 2,000,000 clones, with 85% to 95% observed a single time. This sequence was found in a man aged 18 to 35 in good health. Material: naive CD4+ T cells sorted from blood. Noted subset: CD45RA+ positively selected. The chain uses TRBV7-8 and TRBJ1-5; no clear D. Written as DNA, the CDR3 is TGTGCCAGCAGCTTAGCGGGTACCTTGGGACAGCCCCAGCATTTT. Translation gives CASSLAGTLGQPQHF.